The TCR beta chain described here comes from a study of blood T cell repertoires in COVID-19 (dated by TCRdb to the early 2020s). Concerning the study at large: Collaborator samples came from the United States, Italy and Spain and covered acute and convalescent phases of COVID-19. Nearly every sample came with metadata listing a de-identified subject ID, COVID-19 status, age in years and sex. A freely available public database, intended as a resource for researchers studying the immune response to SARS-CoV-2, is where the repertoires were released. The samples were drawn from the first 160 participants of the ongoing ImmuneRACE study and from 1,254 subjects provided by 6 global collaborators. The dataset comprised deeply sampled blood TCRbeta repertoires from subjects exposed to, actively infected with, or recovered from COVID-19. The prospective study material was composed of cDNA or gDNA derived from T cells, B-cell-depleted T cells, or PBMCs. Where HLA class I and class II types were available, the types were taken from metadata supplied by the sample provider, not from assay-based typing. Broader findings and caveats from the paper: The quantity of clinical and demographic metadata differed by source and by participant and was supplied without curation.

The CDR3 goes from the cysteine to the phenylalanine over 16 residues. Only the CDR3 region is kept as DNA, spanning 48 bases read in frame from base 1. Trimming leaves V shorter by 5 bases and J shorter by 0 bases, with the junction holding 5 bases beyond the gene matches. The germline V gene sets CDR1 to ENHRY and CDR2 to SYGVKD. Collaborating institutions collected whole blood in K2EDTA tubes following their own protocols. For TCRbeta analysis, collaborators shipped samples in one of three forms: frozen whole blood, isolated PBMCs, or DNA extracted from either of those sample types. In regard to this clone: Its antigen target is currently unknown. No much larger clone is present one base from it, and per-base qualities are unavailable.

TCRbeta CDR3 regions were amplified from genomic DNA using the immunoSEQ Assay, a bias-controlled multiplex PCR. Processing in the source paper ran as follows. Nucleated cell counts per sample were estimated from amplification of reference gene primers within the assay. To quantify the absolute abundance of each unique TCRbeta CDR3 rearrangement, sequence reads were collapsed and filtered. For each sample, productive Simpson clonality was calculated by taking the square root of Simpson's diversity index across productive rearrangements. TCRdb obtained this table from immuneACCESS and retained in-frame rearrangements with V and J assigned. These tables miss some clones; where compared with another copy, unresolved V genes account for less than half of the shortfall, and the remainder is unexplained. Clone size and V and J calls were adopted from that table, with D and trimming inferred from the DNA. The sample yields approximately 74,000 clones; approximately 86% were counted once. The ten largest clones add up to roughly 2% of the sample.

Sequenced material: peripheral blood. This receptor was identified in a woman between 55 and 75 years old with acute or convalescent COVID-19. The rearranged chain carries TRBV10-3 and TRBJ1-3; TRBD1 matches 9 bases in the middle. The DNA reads TGTGCCATCAGTAGGACAGGGGCAAGCTCTGGAAACACCATATATTTT. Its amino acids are CAISRTGASSGNTIYF.